Shown below are 25 T cell receptor beta chains from a single sample sequenced in a study of T-cell reconstitution after alpha-beta-depleted transplantation in children. Unique molecular identifiers were built into the TCRbeta library. TCRdb called the PCR reads again in MiXCR, with one record for every CDR3 protein. The table has 300,000 to 400,000 distinct CDR3 sequences, 15% to 20% seen once. Sequencing used PBMCs, mostly from graft donor cells, obtained 360 days after TCRalphabeta/CD19-depleted stem cell transplant. The receptors here all came from a male patient aged 2-9 years who had a stem cell transplant for acute lymphoblastic leukemia, so the T cells may come from the graft donor.

This clonotype was observed a handful of times. V and J are TRBV5-1 and TRBJ2-7; D possibly corresponds to TRBD1 (6 bases). The length of the CDR3 is 15 residues. V was cut by 0 bases and J by 1 base, with 11 bases left in between. Germline-derived CDR1 and CDR2 are SGHRS and YFSETQ. The CDR3 here is CASSLGQVDSYEQYF. CDR3 DNA sequence: TGCGCCAGCAGCTTGGGACAGGTTGATTCCTACGAGCAGTACTTC. The full variable domain, rest sourced from reference TRBV5-1 and TRBJ2-7, is KAGVTQTPRYLIKTRGQQVTLSCSPISGHRSVSWYQQTPGQGLQFLFEYFSETQRNKGNFPGRFSGRQFSNSRSEMNVSTLELGDSALYLCASSLGQVDSYEQYFGPGTRLTVT.

This clonotype has at least ten counts. The V call is TRBV6-5, the J call TRBJ2-7; D call uncertain. The V gene's germline CDR1 is MNHEY and CDR2 SVGAGI. Trimming took off 5 bases at V and 4 bases at J, with 21 bases between the two ends. CDR3 size: 16 residues. The CDR3 protein is CASSNTILTTVYEQYF. CDR3 DNA sequence: TGTGCCAGCAGTAACACTATCCTTACGACGGTTTACGAGCAGTACTTC.

The chain has TRBV4-3 and TRBJ2-3, with D unclear. The V end was cut by 0 bases, the J end by 0 bases, with 22 bases between. The CDR3 covers 20 residues. Germline V CDR1 and CDR2: LGHNA, YSLEER. CDR3 coding DNA: TGCGCCAGCAGCCAAGATCGGGTGGCAGCCTTTAGTTCTAGCACAGATACGCAGTATTTT. Its protein is CASSQDRVAAFSSSTDTQYF.

The chain uses TRBV2 and TRBJ2-1; D may be TRBD1 or TRBD2 (5 bases each). From germline, CDR1 is SNHLY and CDR2 FYNNEI. The V gene lost 7 bases and the J gene lost 9 bases, with 25 bases spanning the gap. The CDR3 totals 16 residues. The CDR3 nucleotides are TGTGCCAGCACTTTCTCGTCCCGTGGGGGATGGGGTGAGCAGTTCTTC. It encodes CASTFSSRGGWGEQFF.

Only a few counts were recorded for this clonotype. The V call is TRBV2, the J call TRBJ1-1; the match to TRBD1 covers 9 bases. The CDR3 consists of 15 residues. The junction had 5 bases not matched to a gene; V was cut back by 0 bases and J by 6 bases. CDR1 and CDR2 from the germline V gene are SNHLY and FYNNEI. CDR3 sequence: CASSEAGQGLAEAFF. The CDR3 DNA is TGTGCCAGCAGTGAAGCGGGACAGGGTTTGGCTGAAGCTTTCTTT.

The rearrangement uses TRBV4-1 and TRBJ2-7; 7 nucleotides agree with TRBD2. The germline gives CDR1 MGHRA, CDR2 YSYEKL. The CDR3 length is 15 residues. J gave up 5 bases and V 1 base, and 8 bases lay outside the gene matches. The CDR3 DNA is TGCGCCAGCAGCCAAGGGGGGAGGGTGCTGGACGAGCAGTACTTC. Encoded protein: CASSQGGRVLDEQYF.

The chain employs TRBV7-3 and TRBJ1-1; weak D call: TRBD1 (5 bases). Looked up from germline, CDR1 is SGHTA and CDR2 is FQGTGA. The CDR3 is made up of 15 amino acids. Trimming took off 0 bases at V and 6 bases at J, with 14 bases between the two ends. This CDR3 reads CASSLTGLSLSEAFF. Written as DNA, the CDR3 is TGTGCCAGCAGCTTAACGGGACTGAGTCTTTCTGAAGCTTTCTTT.

V and J are TRBV12-3 or TRBV12-4 and TRBJ1-5, with D tentatively TRBD1 (6 bases). V lost 7 bases and J lost 1, with 14 bases in between. This CDR3 contains 15 residues. The CDR3 DNA follows: TGTGCCAGCACCGTCTGGACAGTCAGCAATCAGCCCCAGCATTTT. Translated, it gives CASTVWTVSNQPQHF.

V usage is TRBV15 and J usage is TRBJ2-7, with 7 bases matching TRBD2. CDR1 and CDR2 from the germline V gene are LNHNV and YYDKDF (reference sequence). The CDR3 sequence is 14 residues long. With 3 bases clipped from V and 4 bases from J, the junction kept 6 bases outside the gene matches. CDR3 residues: CATSSGGSIYEQYF. The CDR3 DNA reads as TGTGCCACCAGCAGTGGCGGGAGTATATACGAGCAGTACTTC.

This clonotype was seen more than once but under ten times. This rearrangement joins TRBV29-1 to TRBJ2-3; TRBD1 is a possible D gene (5 bases). The CDR3 has 15 residues. V was trimmed by 1 base and J by 3 bases, leaving 14 bases between them. CDR1 is SQVTM, CDR2 ANQGSEA, per germline. CDR3 region: CSVEGGNQGTDTQYF. CDR3 in DNA: TGCAGCGTTGAAGGGGGAAATCAGGGAACAGATACGCAGTATTTT.

This clonotype has ten or more counts. The V and J genes are TRBV29-1 and TRBJ2-1; no reliable D call. V dropped 6 bases and J dropped 8 bases, with 11 bases sitting between them. Per germline, CDR1 SQVTM and CDR2 ANQGSEA. This CDR3 comprises 11 residues. The CDR3: CSVGRQHEQFF. The CDR3 DNA sequence: TGCAGCGTCGGACGGCAGCATGAGCAGTTCTTC.

This clonotype was seen only once. V gene TRBV18 combines with J gene TRBJ1-2; possible D gene TRBD1, 6 bases. Trimming removed 3 bases at V and 4 bases at J, with 12 bases between. The CDR3 spans 14 residues. Germline V lookup: CDR1 KGHSH, CDR2 LQKENI. CDR3 residues: CASSPTTGVYGYTF. The CDR3 DNA reads as TGTGCCAGCTCACCCACGACAGGAGTCTATGGCTACACCTTC.

This clonotype was seen only a few times. This chain uses TRBV28 with TRBJ2-5; 8 nucleotides agree with TRBD1. CDR1 and CDR2 (germline): MDHEN, SYDVKM. The CDR3 has 14 residues. Losses at the gene ends were 5 bases for V and 2 bases for J; bases not matched to a gene: 4. The CDR3 nucleotides are TGTGCCAGCAGTCACACAGGGGGGCAAGAGACCCAGTACTTC. Amino acid sequence: CASSHTGGQETQYF.

The chain joins TRBV28 to TRBJ1-4, with D maybe TRBD1 (5 bases). Looked up from germline, CDR1 is MDHEN and CDR2 is SYDVKM. The CDR3 is made up of 13 amino acids. Trimming pared 7 bases from V and 7 bases from J, leaving 13 bases between. The CDR3 bases are TGTGCCAGCACTCAGGGTCTATTTGAAAAACTGTTTTTT. It translates to CASTQGLFEKLFF. Using reference TRBV28 and TRBJ1-4 for the parts outside the CDR3, the full variable domain is DVKVTQSSRYLVKRTGEKVFLECVQDMDHENMFWYRQDPGLGLRLIYFSYDVKMKEKGDIPEGYSVSREKKERFSLILESASTNQTSMYLCASTQGLFEKLFFGSGTQLSVL.

CDR3 sequence: CSVQFKTQYF. For the CDR3, the DNA is TGCAGCGTCCAGTTCAAGACCCAGTACTTC. The chain recombines TRBV29-1 with TRBJ2-5; D gene ambiguous. Trimming removed 6 bases at V and 6 bases at J, with 8 bases between. Germline-derived CDR1 and CDR2 are SQVTM and ANQGSEA. The CDR3 has 10 amino acids. Variable domain in full (rest from reference TRBV29-1 and TRBJ2-5): SAVISQKPSRDICQRGTSLTIQCQVDSQVTMMFWYRQQPGQSLTLIATANQGSEATYESGFVIDKFPISRPNLTFSTLTVSNMSPEDSSIYLCSVQFKTQYFGPGTRLLVL.

This clonotype showed up just a few times. The rearrangement links TRBV15 to TRBJ2-7; D perhaps matches TRBD1 (5 bases). Trimming stripped 1 base from V and 4 bases from J, with 11 bases between. Germline V gene lookup returns CDR1 LNHNV and CDR2 YYDKDF (reference sequence). This CDR3 spans 14 amino acids. The CDR3 coding sequence is TGTGCCACCAGCAGAGTAAGGGGTCTATACGAGCAGTACTTC. It codes for CATSRVRGLYEQYF.

The rearrangement joins TRBV24-1 to TRBJ2-3, with D perhaps matching TRBD1 (6 bases). Germline V gene lookup returns CDR1 KGHDR and CDR2 SFDVKD. Trimming took 4 bases from V and 4 from J, leaving 17 bases between them. The CDR3 is 16 amino acids. Here the CDR3 DNA reads TGTGCCACCAGTGACCACAGGGACGACAACCCAGATACGCAGTATTTT. Amino acids: CATSDHRDDNPDTQYF.

The V call is TRBV20-1, the J call TRBJ2-1; weak D call: TRBD1 (5 bases). The CDR3 length is 12 residues. Trimming removed 4 bases at V and 4 bases at J, with 8 bases between. Germline V gene sequence: CDR1 DFQATT, CDR2 SNEGSKA (reference sequence). The CDR3 DNA reads TGCAGTGCTATCAGGGTATACAATGAGCAGTTCTTC. It is translated as CSAIRVYNEQFF.

This chain uses TRBV4-2 with TRBJ2-2, with 12 bases identical to TRBD2. CDR3 length: 16 amino acids. J gave up 7 bases and V 0 bases, and 3 bases lay outside the gene matches. The germline CDR1 and CDR2 sequences are LGHNA and YNFKEQ. The CDR3 DNA is TGTGCCAGCAGCCAAGATCTAGCGGGAGGGGTCGGGGAGCTGTTTTTT. Translated: CASSQDLAGGVGELFF.

At least ten counts were recorded for this clonotype. The chain joins TRBV20-1 to TRBJ1-1; 7 positions match TRBD1. The germline gives CDR1 DFQATT, CDR2 SNEGSKA (reference sequence). With 6 bases clipped from V and 5 bases from J, the junction kept 9 bases outside the gene matches. This CDR3 comprises 13 residues. DNA of the CDR3: TGCAGTGCCGGTGACAGGGTCACTACTGAAGCTTTCTTT. Protein product: CSAGDRVTTEAFF.

In this sample, this clonotype turned up many times. The chain has TRBV4-1 and TRBJ2-7, with D possibly TRBD2 on 6 matching bases. V lost 1 base to trimming and J lost 2 bases, with 12 bases between them. CDR3 length: 15 residues. Germline CDR1 and CDR2: MGHRA and YSYEKL. CDR3: CASSQVESGAYEQYF. The CDR3 DNA is TGCGCCAGCAGCCAAGTGGAGTCGGGAGCCTACGAGCAGTACTTC.

The chain combines TRBV5-1 with TRBJ1-4, with TRBD1 matching over 9 bases. Germline trimming cut 0 bases from V and 10 bases from J; bases unmatched to any gene: 7. Per germline, CDR1 SGHRS and CDR2 YFSETQ. This CDR3 contains 15 residues. CDR3 protein: CASSLEGTGHRKLFF. In DNA, the CDR3 is TGCGCCAGCAGCTTGGAAGGGACAGGGCACCGAAAACTGTTTTTT.

This clonotype was seen only a few times. DNA for the CDR3: TGTGCCAGCAGCTTAGTAACTAGCGGTAAAACTTACAATGAGCAGTTCTTC. This translates into CASSLVTSGKTYNEQFF. The V and J genes are TRBV7-9 and TRBJ2-1, with TRBD2 matching 8 bases. The CDR3 has 17 residues. CDR1 is SEHNR and CDR2 is FQNEAQ in the germline V gene (reference sequence). V shed 1 base and J 4 bases; nucleotides not matched to a gene: 9.

This sequence joins TRBV21-1 and TRBJ2-1; TRBD1, the D gene given by the table, was not confirmed from the DNA. TRBV21-1 is a pseudogene segment. The CDR3 totals 14 residues. CDR3: CASSKAGRGDEQFF. The CDR3, as DNA: TGTGCCAGCAGCAAAGCGGGCCGGGGCGATGAGCAGTTCTTC.

The chain is built from TRBV15 and TRBJ2-1; 12 nucleotides align to TRBD2. This CDR3 comprises 18 residues. CDR1 and CDR2 from the germline V gene are LNHNV and YYDKDF (reference sequence). V was clipped by 1 base and J by 2 bases; unmatched bases: 6. The CDR3 sequence is CATSRGLAGDGAYNEQFF. The CDR3 region has the DNA TGTGCCACCAGCAGAGGACTAGCGGGAGATGGGGCCTACAATGAGCAGTTCTTC.